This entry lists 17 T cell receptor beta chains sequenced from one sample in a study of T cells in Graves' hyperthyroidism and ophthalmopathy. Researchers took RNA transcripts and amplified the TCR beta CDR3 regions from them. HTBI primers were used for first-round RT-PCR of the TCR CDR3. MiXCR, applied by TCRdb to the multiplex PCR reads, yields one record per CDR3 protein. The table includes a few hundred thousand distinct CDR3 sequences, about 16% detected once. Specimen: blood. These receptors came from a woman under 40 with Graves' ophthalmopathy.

The CDR3 reads CASSQDPRDRANTEAFF. In DNA form, the CDR3 reads TGCGCCAGCAGCCAAGATCCCCGGGACAGGGCGAACACTGAAGCTTTCTTT. The chain couples TRBV4-1 to TRBJ1-1, with 9 bases aligning to TRBD1. Trimming cost V 0 bases and J 1 base; bases outside gene matches: 6. Germline V gene lookup returns CDR1 MGHRA and CDR2 YSYEKL. This CDR3 has 17 residues.

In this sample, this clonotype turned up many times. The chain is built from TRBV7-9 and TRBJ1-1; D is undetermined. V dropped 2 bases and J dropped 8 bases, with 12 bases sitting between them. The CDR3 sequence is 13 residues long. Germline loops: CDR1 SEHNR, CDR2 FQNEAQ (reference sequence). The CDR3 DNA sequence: TGTGCCAGCAGCTTAAGCCCCAATATAGAAGCTTTCTTT. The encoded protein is CASSLSPNIEAFF.

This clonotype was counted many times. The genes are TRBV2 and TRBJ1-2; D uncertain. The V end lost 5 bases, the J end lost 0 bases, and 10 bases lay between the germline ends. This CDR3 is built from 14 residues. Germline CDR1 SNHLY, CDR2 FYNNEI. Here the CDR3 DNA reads TGTGCCAGCAGTCACAGCGACGCTAACTATGGCTACACCTTC. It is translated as CASSHSDANYGYTF.

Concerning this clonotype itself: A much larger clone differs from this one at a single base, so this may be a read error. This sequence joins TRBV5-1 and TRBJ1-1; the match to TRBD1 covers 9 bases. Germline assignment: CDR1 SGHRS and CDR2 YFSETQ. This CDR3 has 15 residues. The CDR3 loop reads CASSGTGGKGTEALF. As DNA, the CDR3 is TGCGCCAGCAGTGGTACAGGGGGCAAAGGAACTGAAGCTCTCTTT.

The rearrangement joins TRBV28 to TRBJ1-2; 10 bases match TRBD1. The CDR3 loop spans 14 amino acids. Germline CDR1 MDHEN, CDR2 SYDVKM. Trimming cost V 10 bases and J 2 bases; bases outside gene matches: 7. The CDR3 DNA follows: TGTGCCACCTCCCGGGGACAGGGGAACTATGGCTACACCTTC. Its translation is CATSRGQGNYGYTF.

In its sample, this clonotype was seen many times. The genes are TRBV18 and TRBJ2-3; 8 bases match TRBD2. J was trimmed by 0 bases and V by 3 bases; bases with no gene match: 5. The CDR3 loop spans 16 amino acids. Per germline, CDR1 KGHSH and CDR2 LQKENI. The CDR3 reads CASSPSTGGSTDTQYF. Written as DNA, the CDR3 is TGTGCCAGCTCACCGAGTACGGGAGGGAGCACAGATACGCAGTATTTT.

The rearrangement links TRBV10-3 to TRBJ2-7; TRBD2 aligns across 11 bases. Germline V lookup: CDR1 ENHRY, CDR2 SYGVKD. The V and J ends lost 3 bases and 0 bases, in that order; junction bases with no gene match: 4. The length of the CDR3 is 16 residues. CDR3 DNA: TGTGCCATCAGTGATGGGACTAGCGGAAGCTCCTACGAGCAGTACTTC. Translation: CAISDGTSGSSYEQYF.

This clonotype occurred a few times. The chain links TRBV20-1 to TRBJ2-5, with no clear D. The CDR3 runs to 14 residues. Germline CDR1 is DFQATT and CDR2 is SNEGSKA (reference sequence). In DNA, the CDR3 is TGCAGGCCAGTTCCCCGACTGTTCTCAGAGACCCAGTACTTC. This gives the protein CRPVPRLFSETQYF.

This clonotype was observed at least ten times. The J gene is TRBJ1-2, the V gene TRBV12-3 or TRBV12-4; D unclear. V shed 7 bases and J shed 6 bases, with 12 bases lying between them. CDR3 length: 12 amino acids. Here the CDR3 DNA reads TGTGCCAGCACCCTGGGCGGAGATGGCTACACCTTC. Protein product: CASTLGGDGYTF.

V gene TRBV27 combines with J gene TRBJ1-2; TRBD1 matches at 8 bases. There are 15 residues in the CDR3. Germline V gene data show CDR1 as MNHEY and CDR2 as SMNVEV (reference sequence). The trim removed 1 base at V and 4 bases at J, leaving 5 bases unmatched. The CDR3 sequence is CASSLLGGTGYGYTF. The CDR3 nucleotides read TGTGCCAGCAGTTTATTAGGCGGGACAGGCTATGGCTACACCTTC.

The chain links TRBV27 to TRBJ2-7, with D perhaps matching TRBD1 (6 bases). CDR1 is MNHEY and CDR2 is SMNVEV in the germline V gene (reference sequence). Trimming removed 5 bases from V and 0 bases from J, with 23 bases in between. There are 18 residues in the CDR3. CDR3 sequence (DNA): TGTGCCAGCAGTCCTATTATAAACAGGGCTGTGTTCTCCTACGAGCAGTACTTC. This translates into CASSPIINRAVFSYEQYF.

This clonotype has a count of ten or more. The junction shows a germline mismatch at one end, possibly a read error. CDR3 protein: CANSLVVSGRGLNEQFF. The CDR3 nucleotides read TGTGCCAACAGCTTAGTAGTTAGCGGGAGGGGGTTAAATGAGCAGTTCTTC. This chain links TRBV11-2 with TRBJ2-1; TRBD2 aligns across 11 bases. The CDR3 consists of 17 residues. Germline V gene sequence: CDR1 SGHAT, CDR2 FQNNGV.

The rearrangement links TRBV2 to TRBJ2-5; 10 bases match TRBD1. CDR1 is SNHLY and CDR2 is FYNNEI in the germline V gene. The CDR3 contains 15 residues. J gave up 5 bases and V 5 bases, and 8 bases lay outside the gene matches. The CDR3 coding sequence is TGTGCCAGCAGTTTCCGGGACAGGGGTTTTGAGACCCAGTACTTC. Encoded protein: CASSFRDRGFETQYF.

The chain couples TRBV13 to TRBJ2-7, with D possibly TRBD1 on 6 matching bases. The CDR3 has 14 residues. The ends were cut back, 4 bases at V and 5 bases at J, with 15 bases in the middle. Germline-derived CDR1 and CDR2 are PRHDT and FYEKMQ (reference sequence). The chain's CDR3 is CASSSGQLVHEQYF. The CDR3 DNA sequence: TGTGCCAGCAGCTCCGGACAGCTAGTCCACGAGCAGTACTTC.

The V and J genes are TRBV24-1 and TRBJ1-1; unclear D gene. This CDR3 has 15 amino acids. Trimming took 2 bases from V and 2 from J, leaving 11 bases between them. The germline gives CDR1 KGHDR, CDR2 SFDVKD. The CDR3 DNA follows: TGTGCCACCAGTGATTCAAGGGCCTCTAACACTGAAGCTTTCTTT. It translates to CATSDSRASNTEAFF.

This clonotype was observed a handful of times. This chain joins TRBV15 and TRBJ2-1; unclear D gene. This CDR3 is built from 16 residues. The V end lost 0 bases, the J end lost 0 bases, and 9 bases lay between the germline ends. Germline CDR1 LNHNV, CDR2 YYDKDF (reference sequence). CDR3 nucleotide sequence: TGTGCCACCAGCAGAGAAGCGCCTAGCTCCTACAATGAGCAGTTCTTC. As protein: CATSREAPSSYNEQFF.

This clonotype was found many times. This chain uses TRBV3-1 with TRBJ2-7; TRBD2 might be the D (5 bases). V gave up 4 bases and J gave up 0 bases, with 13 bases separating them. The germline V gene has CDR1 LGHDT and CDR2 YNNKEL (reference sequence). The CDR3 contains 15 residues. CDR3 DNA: TGTGCCAGCAGCCCCGGAGGCCTGAGCTCCTACGAGCAGTACTTC. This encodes CASSPGGLSSYEQYF.